A selection of T cell receptor beta chains follows, all from one sample in a study of Ad26.COV2.S vaccination and SARS-CoV-2 variants. The data were produced by immunoSEQ multiplex PCR, yet TCRdb's version contains in-frame clones alone and is incomplete. The sample includes some 460,000 clones, roughly nine tenths of them seen just once. Sequenced material: peripheral blood, taken in a trial of Ad26.COV2.S vaccine versus placebo. The receptors come from a person between 18 and 59 years old who received the Ad26.COV2.S COVID-19 vaccine or a placebo. Each CDR3 is given with its conserved first and last residue. D genes are given only for firm matches. Some rows have no size entry. The others give once, few or many, or a class for an expanded clone.

v_gene: TRBV28; j_gene: TRBJ2-7; abundance: few; d_gene: TRBD1; CDR3aa: CASSFGPGQGFYEQYF; CDR3nt: TGTGCCAGCAGCTTCGGTCCGGGACAGGGTTTCTACGAGCAGTACTTC
v_gene: TRBV3-1/TRBV3-2; j_gene: TRBJ1-5; abundance: -; d_gene: TRBD1; CDR3aa: CASSRTGTDQPQHF; CDR3nt: TGTGCCAGCAGCCGGACAGGGACGGATCAGCCCCAGCATTTT
v_gene: TRBV9; j_gene: TRBJ1-4; abundance: -; d_gene: -; CDR3aa: CASSGGRRNEKLFF; CDR3nt: TGTGCCAGCAGCGGCGGACGGCGTAATGAAAAACTGTTTTTT
v_gene: TRBV11-3; j_gene: TRBJ2-5; abundance: -; d_gene: TRBD2; CDR3aa: CASSLGSSGGQETQYF; CDR3nt: TGTGCCAGCAGCTTAGGTTCTAGCGGGGGACAAGAGACCCAGTACTTC
v_gene: TRBV21-1; j_gene: TRBJ2-7; abundance: -; d_gene: -; CDR3aa: CASSTSDGSYEQYF; CDR3nt: TGTGCCAGCAGCACGTCGGACGGCTCCTACGAGCAGTACTTC
v_gene: TRBV7-3; j_gene: TRBJ2-3; abundance: -; d_gene: TRBD2; CDR3aa: CASSLTMRLAGSSTDTQYF; CDR3nt: TGTGCCAGCAGCTTAACGATGCGACTAGCGGGATCTAGCACAGATACGCAGTATTTT
v_gene: TRBV20-1; j_gene: TRBJ2-7; abundance: -; d_gene: -; CDR3aa: CSASETWGASPKSYEQYF; CDR3nt: TGCAGTGCTAGTGAGACATGGGGGGCTAGCCCCAAATCCTACGAGCAGTACTTC
v_gene: TRBV9; j_gene: TRBJ1-1; abundance: few; d_gene: -; CDR3aa: CASSPGGAEAFF; CDR3nt: TGTGCCAGCAGCCCGGGTGGTGCTGAAGCTTTCTTT
v_gene: TRBV5-5; j_gene: TRBJ2-4; abundance: -; d_gene: -; CDR3aa: CASSPPGKNIQYF; CDR3nt: TGTGCCAGCAGTCCCCCGGGGAAAAACATTCAGTACTTC
v_gene: TRBV10-1; j_gene: TRBJ2-7; abundance: -; d_gene: TRBD1; CDR3aa: CASSERAGGSYEQYF; CDR3nt: TGCGCCAGCAGTGAGAGGGCAGGGGGTTCCTACGAGCAGTACTTC
v_gene: TRBV6-5; j_gene: TRBJ1-1; abundance: -; d_gene: -; CDR3aa: CASSSPGGTSTEAFF; CDR3nt: TGTGCCAGCAGTTCACCTGGGGGTACCTCCACTGAAGCTTTCTTT
v_gene: TRBV6-1; j_gene: TRBJ2-7; abundance: -; d_gene: TRBD2; CDR3aa: CASSEPAGAFYEQYF; CDR3nt: TGTGCCAGCAGTGAACCAGCGGGAGCTTTCTACGAGCAGTACTTC
v_gene: TRBV9; j_gene: TRBJ2-2; abundance: -; d_gene: -; CDR3aa: CASSPVGYMPGELFF; CDR3nt: TGTGCCAGCAGCCCAGTGGGGTACATGCCCGGGGAGCTGTTTTTT
v_gene: TRBV6-5; j_gene: TRBJ2-1; abundance: -; d_gene: -; CDR3aa: CASSYSSGQMVNEQFF; CDR3nt: TGTGCCAGCAGTTACTCGAGTGGACAGATGGTCAATGAGCAGTTCTTC
v_gene: TRBV7-6; j_gene: TRBJ1-1; abundance: -; d_gene: TRBD1; CDR3aa: CASSPPGTGALGVTEAFF; CDR3nt: TGTGCCAGCAGCCCTCCCGGGACAGGGGCCCTAGGTGTCACTGAAGCTTTCTTT
v_gene: TRBV3-1/TRBV3-2; j_gene: TRBJ2-1; abundance: -; d_gene: -; CDR3aa: CASSLKWALTVDNEQFF; CDR3nt: TGTGCCAGCAGCCTTAAGTGGGCCCTGACAGTTGACAATGAGCAGTTCTTC
v_gene: TRBV30; j_gene: TRBJ1-4; abundance: -; d_gene: -; CDR3aa: CAWRDNRNEKLFF; CDR3nt: TGTGCCTGGAGGGACAACCGAAATGAAAAACTGTTTTTT
v_gene: TRBV19; j_gene: TRBJ1-2; abundance: once; d_gene: -; CDR3aa: CASSIRGEGPYYGYTF; CDR3nt: TGTGCCAGTAGTATTAGGGGAGAGGGGCCGTACTATGGCTACACCTTC
v_gene: TRBV6-5; j_gene: TRBJ2-5; abundance: once; d_gene: -; CDR3aa: CASSRQSRHQETQYF; CDR3nt: TGTGCCAGCAGTAGACAGTCGCGGCACCAAGAGACCCAGTACTTC
v_gene: TRBV28; j_gene: TRBJ1-1; abundance: -; d_gene: -; CDR3aa: CASSPLRVNTEAFF; CDR3nt: TGTGCCAGCAGCCCGCTGAGGGTGAACACTGAAGCTTTCTTT
v_gene: TRBV19; j_gene: TRBJ2-1; abundance: -; d_gene: -; CDR3aa: CASSMQPGRGGLAYNEQFF; CDR3nt: TGTGCCAGTAGTATGCAACCTGGCCGTGGGGGGCTTGCGTACAATGAGCAGTTCTTC
v_gene: TRBV27; j_gene: TRBJ1-2; abundance: -; d_gene: -; CDR3aa: CASSFKPGANYVSYTF; CDR3nt: TGTGCCAGCAGTTTTAAGCCAGGGGCAAACTATGTCAGCTACACCTTC
v_gene: TRBV6-1; j_gene: TRBJ2-3; abundance: -; d_gene: TRBD2; CDR3aa: CASSEGISGRLRTQYF; CDR3nt: TGTGCCAGCAGTGAAGGGATTAGCGGGAGATTACGTACGCAGTATTTT
v_gene: TRBV7-6; j_gene: TRBJ2-2; abundance: -; d_gene: -; CDR3aa: CASSLVAYGAGDKLFF; CDR3nt: TGTGCCAGCAGCTTAGTCGCTTATGGGGCAGGGGATAAGCTGTTTTTT
v_gene: TRBV4-1; j_gene: TRBJ1-6; abundance: -; d_gene: -; CDR3aa: CASSQDGGSPLHF; CDR3nt: TGCGCCAGCAGCCAAGATGGTGGCTCACCCCTCCACTTT
v_gene: TRBV2; j_gene: TRBJ2-5; abundance: -; d_gene: -; CDR3aa: CASSGWAGNRETQYF; CDR3nt: TGTGCCAGCAGTGGATGGGCGGGGAATAGGGAGACCCAGTACTTC
v_gene: TRBV18; j_gene: TRBJ1-5; abundance: -; d_gene: -; CDR3aa: CASSWDINQPQHF; CDR3nt: TGTGCCAGCTCCTGGGACATCAATCAGCCCCAGCATTTT
v_gene: TRBV2; j_gene: TRBJ1-1; abundance: -; d_gene: TRBD1; CDR3aa: CASSAQGYTEAFF; CDR3nt: TGTGCCAGCAGTGCACAGGGGTACACTGAAGCTTTCTTT
v_gene: TRBV14; j_gene: TRBJ2-1; abundance: once; d_gene: TRBD2; CDR3aa: CASSQDGGRRFYNEQFF; CDR3nt: TGTGCCAGCAGCCAAGATGGCGGGAGGCGATTTTACAATGAGCAGTTCTTC
v_gene: TRBV7-2; j_gene: TRBJ2-7; abundance: -; d_gene: TRBD2; CDR3aa: CASSLGGRARNEQYF; CDR3nt: TGTGCCAGCAGCTTAGGCGGGAGGGCCCGGAACGAGCAGTACTTC
v_gene: TRBV3-1/TRBV3-2; j_gene: TRBJ2-5; abundance: -; d_gene: TRBD1; CDR3aa: CASSLGRGRSYEETQYF; CDR3nt: TGTGCCAGCAGCCTCGGCAGGGGGCGGAGTTACGAAGAGACCCAGTACTTC
v_gene: TRBV24-1; j_gene: TRBJ2-1; abundance: -; d_gene: -; CDR3aa: CATSDNGTPQFF; CDR3nt: TGTGCCACCAGTGACAATGGGACCCCTCAGTTCTTC
v_gene: TRBV7-2; j_gene: TRBJ2-3; abundance: -; d_gene: -; CDR3aa: CASSFLGLGDTQYF; CDR3nt: TGTGCCAGCAGCTTTCTCGGCCTGGGAGATACGCAGTATTTT
v_gene: TRBV27; j_gene: TRBJ2-3; abundance: -; d_gene: TRBD2; CDR3aa: CASSTGLAGGPLTDTQYF; CDR3nt: TGTGCCAGCAGTACTGGACTAGCGGGAGGGCCTTTGACAGATACGCAGTATTTT
v_gene: TRBV6-2/TRBV6-3; j_gene: TRBJ2-7; abundance: -; d_gene: -; CDR3aa: CASSLSSYEQYF; CDR3nt: TGTGCCAGCAGTCTCAGCTCCTACGAGCAGTACTTC
v_gene: TRBV10-3; j_gene: TRBJ1-3; abundance: -; d_gene: -; CDR3aa: CAISSSNTIYF; CDR3nt: TGTGCCATCAGTTCCTCAAACACCATATATTTT
v_gene: TRBV5-1; j_gene: TRBJ2-7; abundance: -; d_gene: -; CDR3aa: CASSLDPQSPAYEQYF; CDR3nt: TGCGCCAGCAGCTTGGACCCCCAATCGCCCGCCTACGAGCAGTACTTC
v_gene: TRBV5-1; j_gene: TRBJ2-1; abundance: -; d_gene: TRBD2; CDR3aa: CASVRVAGVNDNEQFF; CDR3nt: TGCGCCAGCGTTCGGGTAGCGGGAGTGAACGACAATGAGCAGTTCTTC
v_gene: TRBV20-1; j_gene: TRBJ2-1; abundance: -; d_gene: -; CDR3aa: CSAGTHNEQFF; CDR3nt: TGCAGTGCTGGGACTCACAATGAGCAGTTCTTC
v_gene: TRBV18; j_gene: TRBJ1-1; abundance: -; d_gene: -; CDR3aa: CASSPGYGNTEAFF; CDR3nt: TGTGCCAGCTCACCAGGATACGGAAACACTGAAGCTTTCTTT
v_gene: TRBV24-1; j_gene: TRBJ2-1; abundance: -; d_gene: TRBD2; CDR3aa: CATSDNSGGDGNEQFF; CDR3nt: TGTGCCACCAGTGATAATAGCGGGGGGGACGGCAATGAGCAGTTCTTC
v_gene: TRBV28; j_gene: TRBJ2-7; abundance: -; d_gene: -; CDR3aa: CASQGWSSYEQYF; CDR3nt: TGTGCCTCCCAGGGCTGGAGCTCCTACGAGCAGTACTTC
v_gene: TRBV19; j_gene: TRBJ2-3; abundance: -; d_gene: -; CDR3aa: CASRENGAGTDTQYF; CDR3nt: TGTGCCAGTAGAGAGAACGGGGCGGGCACAGATACGCAGTATTTT
v_gene: TRBV11-2; j_gene: TRBJ1-4; abundance: -; d_gene: -; CDR3aa: CASSYRPVPGANEKLFF; CDR3nt: TGTGCCAGCAGCTATCGTCCCGTTCCTGGGGCTAATGAAAAACTGTTTTTT
v_gene: TRBV30; j_gene: TRBJ2-1; abundance: -; d_gene: TRBD1; CDR3aa: CAWSQPGGEQFF; CDR3nt: TGTGCCTGGAGCCAACCAGGGGGTGAGCAGTTCTTC
v_gene: TRBV13; j_gene: TRBJ2-7; abundance: -; d_gene: -; CDR3aa: CASTESGGQGFYEQYF; CDR3nt: TGTGCCAGCACCGAATCCGGGGGACAAGGGTTCTACGAGCAGTACTTC
v_gene: TRBV14; j_gene: TRBJ2-7; abundance: -; d_gene: TRBD1; CDR3aa: CASSPRTGLGQYF; CDR3nt: TGTGCCAGCAGCCCTAGGACAGGGCTCGGGCAGTACTTC
v_gene: TRBV7-2; j_gene: TRBJ2-3; abundance: -; d_gene: TRBD1; CDR3aa: CASSPPRDRWRDTQYF; CDR3nt: TGTGCCAGCAGCCCACCGCGGGACAGGTGGCGAGATACGCAGTATTTT
v_gene: TRBV29-1; j_gene: TRBJ2-1; abundance: -; d_gene: -; CDR3aa: CSVVLGTYNEQFF; CDR3nt: TGCAGCGTTGTATTAGGCACCTACAATGAGCAGTTCTTC
v_gene: TRBV5-1; j_gene: TRBJ1-1; abundance: -; d_gene: -; CDR3aa: CASRAGTVNTEAFF; CDR3nt: TGCGCCAGCAGGGCCGGGACGGTAAACACTGAAGCTTTCTTT
v_gene: TRBV28; j_gene: TRBJ2-2; abundance: -; d_gene: -; CDR3aa: CASSLLRRARPDTGELFF; CDR3nt: TGTGCCAGCAGTTTATTACGGCGGGCCCGTCCAGACACCGGGGAGCTGTTTTTT
v_gene: TRBV4-1; j_gene: TRBJ1-3; abundance: once; d_gene: -; CDR3aa: CASSQEVGLSSGNTIYF; CDR3nt: TGCGCCAGCAGCCAAGAAGTCGGGCTCAGCTCTGGAAACACCATATATTTT
v_gene: TRBV18; j_gene: TRBJ2-7; abundance: -; d_gene: -; CDR3aa: CASSPDSTYEQYF; CDR3nt: TGTGCCAGCTCACCAGACAGCACTTACGAGCAGTACTTC
v_gene: TRBV5-1; j_gene: TRBJ1-1; abundance: -; d_gene: -; CDR3aa: CASSLQVMNTEAFF; CDR3nt: TGCGCCAGCAGCTTACAGGTCATGAACACTGAAGCTTTCTTT
v_gene: TRBV19; j_gene: TRBJ2-5; abundance: -; d_gene: TRBD2; CDR3aa: CASRLAGSGDQETQYF; CDR3nt: TGTGCCAGCAGACTAGCGGGAAGCGGGGATCAAGAGACCCAGTACTTC
v_gene: TRBV18; j_gene: TRBJ2-3; abundance: -; d_gene: TRBD2; CDR3aa: CASSPIAGGLTDTQYF; CDR3nt: TGTGCCAGCTCGCCCATAGCGGGAGGCCTTACAGATACGCAGTATTTT
v_gene: TRBV5-1; j_gene: TRBJ2-2; abundance: -; d_gene: TRBD2; CDR3aa: CASRMGGADTGELFF; CDR3nt: TGCGCCAGCAGAATGGGAGGGGCCGACACCGGGGAGCTGTTTTTT
v_gene: TRBV30; j_gene: TRBJ2-7; abundance: -; d_gene: TRBD1; CDR3aa: CAWSVRQGPYEQYF; CDR3nt: TGTGCCTGGAGTGTACGACAGGGACCCTACGAGCAGTACTTC
v_gene: TRBV6-6; j_gene: TRBJ1-5; abundance: -; d_gene: -; CDR3aa: CASSYRGSNQPQHF; CDR3nt: TGTGCCAGCAGTTACAGGGGGAGCAATCAGCCCCAGCATTTT